These 18 T cell receptor beta chains were all obtained from the same sample, sequenced in a study of Tregs in tolerant kidney transplant recipients. The repertoire was sequenced with immunoSEQ multiplex PCR; TCRdb's copy has only in-frame clones and lacks some. This sample has about 110,000 clones; around 91% occur once, and the top ten carry 0.34%. The source material was CD4+ T cells from blood, sampled before the transplant. The receptors come from a human donor who received a combined kidney and bone marrow transplant.

The rearrangement links TRBV9 to TRBJ2-1; 7 bases are shared with TRBD2. This CDR3 comprises 15 residues. Germline-derived CDR1 and CDR2 are SGDLS and YYNGEE. V shed 1 base, J shed 9 bases, and the junction held 10 bases outside the gene matches. The CDR3 sequence is CASSVSAGEKGEQFF. The CDR3 DNA sequence: TGTGCCAGCAGCGTATCCGCGGGAGAGAAGGGTGAGCAGTTCTTC.

This rearrangement joins TRBV5-1 to TRBJ2-3; D gene ambiguous. From germline, CDR1 is SGHRS and CDR2 YFSETQ. V was trimmed by 3 bases and J by 0 bases, leaving 8 bases between them. The CDR3 runs to 14 residues. CDR3 sequence (DNA): TGCGCCAGCAGCTCGAGCCCAAGCACAGATACGCAGTATTTT. Translation: CASSSSPSTDTQYF. The full variable domain, in which reference TRBV5-1 and TRBJ2-3 provide the parts outside the CDR3, is KAGVTQTPRYLIKTRGQQVTLSCSPISGHRSVSWYQQTPGQGLQFLFEYFSETQRNKGNFPGRFSGRQFSNSRSEMNVSTLELGDSALYLCASSSSPSTDTQYFGPGTRLTVL.

The V gene is TRBV7-2, the J gene TRBJ2-1; 10 bases fit TRBD2. Germline assignment: CDR1 SGHTA and CDR2 FQGNSA. Trimming took 3 bases from V and 8 from J; bases not matched to a gene: 10. The CDR3 spans 16 residues. The CDR3 here is CASSFRLAGGPDEQFF. As DNA, the CDR3 is TGTGCCAGCAGCTTCCGATTAGCGGGGGGCCCGGATGAGCAGTTCTTC.

This sequence joins TRBV23-1 and TRBJ2-3; D unclear. TRBV23-1 belongs to the ORF category, with a function that is uncertain. CDR3 length: 15 residues. V was cut by 0 bases and J by 2 bases, with 9 bases left in between. In DNA form, the CDR3 reads TGCGCCAGCAGTCAATCGCACAGTCCCACAGATACGCAGTATTTT. Its protein product is CASSQSHSPTDTQYF.

The genes are TRBV15 and TRBJ2-3; D is possibly TRBD2 (5 bases). CDR1 and CDR2 (germline): LNHNV, YYDKDF (reference sequence). This CDR3 is built from 16 residues. The germline V and J ends were trimmed by 1 base and 0 bases, with 11 bases remaining between them. DNA of the CDR3: TGTGCCACCAGCAGAGTAGGAGCGGCTAGCACAGATACGCAGTATTTT. As protein: CATSRVGAASTDTQYF.

This clone appeared a few times. This sequence joins TRBV6-6 and TRBJ1-6; D is possibly TRBD1 (6 bases). CDR1 and CDR2 (germline): MNHNY, SVGAGI (reference sequence). V lost 2 bases, J lost 7 bases, and 12 bases lay in between. The CDR3 contains 15 residues. The CDR3 DNA sequence: TGTGCCAGCAGTTACGAGGGGACACCAAATTCACCCCTCCACTTT. It yields the protein CASSYEGTPNSPLHF.

A single count supports this clone. The rearrangement links TRBV18 to TRBJ1-1; possibly TRBD1 for D (5 bases). Germline V gives CDR1 KGHSH, CDR2 LQKENI. CDR3 length equals 14 residues. Trimming left V 8 bases short and J 4 bases short, with 17 bases between. DNA of the CDR3: TGTGCCAGCGAACCTACGGGGGGGAGCACTGAAGCTTTCTTT. It specifies CASEPTGGSTEAFF.

This sequence joins TRBV5-1 and TRBJ2-2; D is perhaps TRBD2 (5 bases). The CDR3 totals 16 residues. Germline V gene lookup returns CDR1 SGHRS and CDR2 YFSETQ. V was trimmed by 2 bases and J by 3 bases, leaving 14 bases between them. The chain's CDR3 is CASSFKGAVDTGELFF. The CDR3 nucleotides are TGCGCCAGCAGCTTCAAGGGAGCGGTTGACACCGGGGAGCTGTTTTTT.

The chain couples TRBV19 to TRBJ2-7, with 9 nucleotides matching TRBD2. The CDR3 totals 15 residues. Germline-derived CDR1 and CDR2 are LNHDA and SQIVND (reference sequence). V lost 5 bases to trimming and J lost 6 bases; unmatched junction nucleotides: 11. The DNA of the CDR3 is TGTGCCAGTAGTTTTCAGCCGGGACTAGCCGGCGAGCAGTACTTC. It encodes CASSFQPGLAGEQYF.

The V gene is TRBV6-5, the J gene TRBJ2-7, with a possible D match to TRBD2 (6 bases). With 4 bases removed from V and 5 bases from J, the gap between germline ends came to 21 bases. Germline V CDR1 and CDR2: MNHEY, SVGAGI. The length of the CDR3 is 16 residues. The CDR3 region has the DNA TGTGCCAGCAGTTCCCTTCGAGCTAGCGCGGGGCACGAGCAGTACTTC. Its protein is CASSSLRASAGHEQYF.

The rearrangement links TRBV27 to TRBJ2-3; 9 bases are shared with TRBD1. The V gene end was trimmed by 5 bases and the J gene end by 4 bases; junction bases not matched to a gene: 16. The CDR3 sequence is 18 residues long. The germline gives CDR1 MNHEY, CDR2 SMNVEV (reference sequence). The CDR3 region is CASSEWGFRDREADTQYF. The DNA for the CDR3 is TGTGCCAGCAGTGAATGGGGATTTCGGGACAGGGAGGCAGATACGCAGTATTTT.

The chain uses TRBV11-2 and TRBJ2-7, with D possibly matching TRBD2 (6 bases). The V end lost 3 bases, the J end lost 3 bases, and 12 bases lay between the germline ends. Germline CDR1 is SGHAT and CDR2 is FQNNGV. The CDR3 runs to 14 residues. In DNA form, the CDR3 reads TGTGCCAGCAGCTTGGCCGGGGGAAGCTACGAGCAGTACTTC. It encodes CASSLAGGSYEQYF.

The rearrangement joins TRBV30 to TRBJ2-2, with a weak D call TRBD1 (5 bases). Between the trimmed V and J ends, which lost 0 bases and 6 bases, there was a span of 5 bases. This CDR3 is built from 12 residues. CDR1 and CDR2 (germline): GTSNPN, SVGIG (reference sequence). The CDR3 sequence is CAWSVGAGELFF. CDR3 bases: TGTGCCTGGAGTGTAGGGGCCGGGGAGCTGTTTTTT.

The V gene is TRBV11-2, the J gene TRBJ1-2; possibly TRBD1 for D (5 bases). The CDR3 length is 13 residues. Trimming took off 10 bases at V and 4 bases at J, with 16 bases between the two ends. Germline CDR1 and CDR2: SGHAT and FQNNGV. The CDR3, as DNA: TGTGCCACCGCAACCGACAGTCGCTATGGCTACACCTTC. This encodes CATATDSRYGYTF.

The chain carries TRBV14 and TRBJ2-7, with 8 positions matching TRBD2. The CDR3 is made up of 15 amino acids. V shed 0 bases, J shed 3 bases, and the junction held 4 bases outside the gene matches. Germline assignment: CDR1 SGHDN and CDR2 FVKESK. The CDR3 nucleotides are TGTGCCAGCAGCCAAGACCTGGGACTAGTCTACGAGCAGTACTTC. It encodes CASSQDLGLVYEQYF.

The V and J genes are TRBV14 and TRBJ2-1; 13 bases fit TRBD2. CDR1 is SGHDN, CDR2 FVKESK, per germline. J gave up 5 bases and V 0 bases, and 10 bases lay outside the gene matches. This CDR3 has 19 residues. The CDR3 here is CASSQDTGLAGAVDNEQFF. CDR3 nucleotide sequence: TGTGCCAGCAGCCAAGATACCGGACTAGCGGGAGCGGTGGACAATGAGCAGTTCTTC. Drawing the rest from reference TRBV14 and TRBJ2-1, the complete variable domain is EAGVTQFPSHSVIEKGQTVTLRCDPISGHDNLYWYRRVMGKEIKFLLHFVKESKQDESGMPNNRFLAERTGGTYSTLKVQPAELEDSGVYFCASSQDTGLAGAVDNEQFFGPGTRLTVL.

This chain joins TRBV4-1 and TRBJ2-7; 12 bases match TRBD2. In germline, CDR1 is MGHRA, CDR2 YSYEKL. The CDR3 covers 16 residues. V dropped 3 bases and J dropped 4; count of bases not matched to a gene: 7. For the CDR3, the DNA is TGCGCCAGCAGCCAGGAACTAGCGGGAGGTAGATACGAGCAGTACTTC. Amino acids: CASSQELAGGRYEQYF.

This rearrangement joins TRBV6-1 to TRBJ1-3; 8 bases agree with TRBD1. With V trimmed by 2 bases and J by 4 bases, 4 bases remained unmatched. Germline loops: CDR1 MNHNS, CDR2 SASEGT. This CDR3 is 15 amino acids long. CDR3 loop: CASSEPGQGGNTIYF. In nucleotides, the CDR3 is TGTGCCAGCAGTGAACCTGGACAGGGCGGAAACACCATATATTTT.